A selection of T cell receptor beta chains follows, all from one sample in a study of blood T cell repertoires in COVID-19. Clones were sequenced by immunoSEQ multiplex PCR, and TCRdb holds only the in-frame ones, with some missing. Of around 250,000 clones listed, over 75% are singletons. The sequencing input was PBMCs or T cells enriched from blood (not recorded which). These receptors all come from a woman aged 40-49 years who had been exposed to COVID-19. Both conserved end residues are part of each CDR3. Each record gives: clone size, D gene, J gene, V gene, CDR3 DNA, CDR3 protein. The D gene is left open where the match is weak. For some rows the clone size is stated as once, few or many, or as a class when expanded; others skip it.

>-|-|TRBJ2-3|TRBV18
TGTGCCAGCTCACCACTCCAGCGGACTAGCACAGATACGCAGTATTTT
CASSPLQRTSTDTQYF
>once|TRBD1|TRBJ2-7|TRBV28
TGTGCCAGCCGGACAGGGGGAGACGAGCAGTACTTC
CASRTGGDEQYF
>-|-|TRBJ2-5|TRBV19
TGTGCCAGCCGGAGTGGACAGAATGTTAGAGAGACCCAGTACTTC
CASRSGQNVRETQYF
>once|-|TRBJ1-2|TRBV25-1
TGTGCCAGCAGTGGGGTAGACAATTATTATGGCTACACCTTC
CASSGVDNYYGYTF
>-|TRBD1|TRBJ1-6|TRBV28
TGTGCCAGCAGTGTACCGGGACAGCTTAATTCACCCCTCCACTTT
CASSVPGQLNSPLHF
>once|TRBD2|TRBJ2-3|TRBV2
TGTGCCAGCGTCCCGGGACTAGCGGGGGGTTTCGATACGCAGTATTTT
CASVPGLAGGFDTQYF
>-|-|TRBJ1-2|TRBV18
TGTGCCAGCTCACCGATGACAGGCGGAACTAACTATGGCTACACCTTC
CASSPMTGGTNYGYTF
>once|-|TRBJ1-2|TRBV20-1
TGCAGTGTCCCTTGGCCAGGTGGCTACACCTTC
CSVPWPGGYTF
>-|-|TRBJ1-1|TRBV28
TGTGCCAGCGCTAGGAGGGTGGAGGGAGAAGCTTTCTTT
CASARRVEGEAFF
>once|-|TRBJ1-5|TRBV28
TGTGCCAGCAGTCCTCAGACAGCAAGGGCGACACATAGCAATCAGCCCCAGCATTTT
CASSPQTARATHSNQPQHF
>-|TRBD2|TRBJ2-5|TRBV9
TGTGCCAGCAGCGGTAACACGGGAGGCCCCATGGAGACCCAGTACTTC
CASSGNTGGPMETQYF
>-|-|TRBJ1-4|TRBV12-3/TRBV12-4
TGTGCCAGCAGTCCAGCTAATGAAAAACTGTTTTTT
CASSPANEKLFF
>-|-|TRBJ2-1|TRBV2
TGTGCCAGCAGTGGGGAGGTGACCAATGAGCAGTTCTTC
CASSGEVTNEQFF
>-|-|TRBJ1-2|TRBV6-5
TGTGCCAGCAGATCGACAGGTGGCTACACCTTC
CASRSTGGYTF
>-|TRBD1|TRBJ1-2|TRBV7-2
TGTGCCAGCAGCTCCGACAGGGAAACGGTCTATGGCTACACCTTC
CASSSDRETVYGYTF
>-|-|TRBJ1-5|TRBV11-2
TGTGCCAGCAGCTCTGACGGGGTGAATCAGCCCCAGCATTTT
CASSSDGVNQPQHF
>-|-|TRBJ1-3|TRBV9
TGTGCCAGCAGCGTAGATGGAGCAACTGGAAACACCATATATTTT
CASSVDGATGNTIYF
>-|-|TRBJ2-2|TRBV27
TGTGCCAGCAGTTTATTTCCGGACACCGGGGAGCTGTTTTTT
CASSLFPDTGELFF
>-|TRBD1|TRBJ1-1|TRBV3-1/TRBV3-2
TGTGCCAGCAGCCAGACAGGGGCTCGGAACACTGAAGCTTTCTTT
CASSQTGARNTEAFF
>-|-|TRBJ1-5|TRBV7-2
TGTGCCAGCAGCTTAAGGAGATGGGGCAATCAGCCCCAGCATTTT
CASSLRRWGNQPQHF
>-|-|TRBJ1-3|TRBV2
TGTGCCAGCAGCAAACGACAATCAGCTGGAAACACCATATATTTT
CASSKRQSAGNTIYF
>-|-|TRBJ1-1|TRBV18
TGTGCCAGCTCACCACGGGCTAACAGGGCCTATATGAACACTGAAGCTTTCTTT
CASSPRANRAYMNTEAFF
>-|TRBD1|TRBJ2-3|TRBV13
TGTGCCAGCAGTGACAGGGGGCAGAAGCTGGATACGCAGTATTTT
CASSDRGQKLDTQYF
>-|TRBD1|TRBJ1-2|TRBV5-1
TGCGCCAGCAGCCACGGACAGGGGGATGGCTACACCTTC
CASSHGQGDGYTF
>-|-|TRBJ2-5|TRBV4-3
TGCGCCAGCAGCCAAGATCGAGGACAGCAAGAGACCCAGTACTTC
CASSQDRGQQETQYF
>-|-|TRBJ2-2|TRBV7-2
TGTGCCAGCACCCAGAGGGTCGGGGGGCCGACGACCGGGGAGCTGTTTTTT
CASTQRVGGPTTGELFF
>-|TRBD1|TRBJ2-4|TRBV24-1
TGTGCCACCAGTGATGGGACAGGGGGCACTGGAAAACTAGCCAAAAACATTCAGTACTTC
CATSDGTGGTGKLAKNIQYF
>-|TRBD1|TRBJ2-7|TRBV28
TGTGCCAGCAGTTTAAGGGACAGGGGGCCCTACGAGCAGTACTTC
CASSLRDRGPYEQYF
>-|-|TRBJ2-7|TRBV6-1
TGTGCCAGCAGTTCCTTCGGCACAGGGGAGCAGTACTTC
CASSSFGTGEQYF
>-|TRBD1|TRBJ1-1|TRBV9
TGTGCCAGCAGCGGCCTACAGGGGGGTCCCACTGAAGCTTTCTTT
CASSGLQGGPTEAFF
>-|-|TRBJ2-4|TRBV27
TGTGCCAGCAGTTTCCTAGGACTAGCCAAAAACATTCAGTACTTC
CASSFLGLAKNIQYF
>-|TRBD1|TRBJ1-5|TRBV28
TGTGCCAGCGGTTCGACAGGGGGCCGAAATCAGCCCCAGCATTTT
CASGSTGGRNQPQHF
>-|-|TRBJ1-1|TRBV6-5
TGTGCCAGCACCGAGGCCACTGAAGCTTTCTTT
CASTEATEAFF
>-|TRBD2|TRBJ2-3|TRBV7-8
TGTGCCAGCAGCGGCGCCGGCGGGGGAGATACGCAGTATTTT
CASSGAGGGDTQYF
>-|-|TRBJ2-7|TRBV10-1
TGCGCCAGCAGTGAGTCCGCCTACGAGCAGTACTTC
CASSESAYEQYF
>-|TRBD2|TRBJ2-2|TRBV27
TGTGCCAGCAGTTCGGGGGGGAACACCGGGGAGCTGTTTTTT
CASSSGGNTGELFF
>-|-|TRBJ2-1|TRBV4-2
TGTGCCAGCAGCCAATCCGTCAATGAGCAGTTCTTC
CASSQSVNEQFF
>once|TRBD1|TRBJ2-1|TRBV7-2
TGTGCCAGCAGCTACGACGGACCGGGACAGGGGGCCAATGAGCAGTTCTTC
CASSYDGPGQGANEQFF
>-|-|TRBJ2-7|TRBV6-5
TGTGCCAGCAGTTACGGCGACACGGTATACTACGAGCAGTACTTC
CASSYGDTVYYEQYF
>-|-|TRBJ1-3|TRBV30
TGTGCCTGGGGGAGAGGGCCCTACCCTGGAAACACCATATATTTT
CAWGRGPYPGNTIYF
>-|TRBD1|TRBJ1-2|TRBV7-2
TGTGCCAGCAGCTTAAAGGGACAGGGGACGGGAGGCTACACCTTC
CASSLKGQGTGGYTF
>-|-|TRBJ2-3|TRBV5-4
TGTGCCAGCACCCGCGGACAGGGGAGGACAGCGGGAGGAACAGATACGCAGTATTTT
CASTRGQGRTAGGTDTQYF
>-|-|TRBJ2-5|TRBV4-3
TGCGCCAGCAGCCAAGGCGGAGGGAGCCGGTTTCGAGAGACCCAGTACTTC
CASSQGGGSRFRETQYF
>-|-|TRBJ1-5|TRBV27
TGTGCCAGCAGCGGGACATTGAATCAGCCCCAGCATTTT
CASSGTLNQPQHF
>-|TRBD1|TRBJ1-1|TRBV19
TGTGCCAGTAGTATATGGGACAGGGCAGGAGCTGAAGCTTTCTTT
CASSIWDRAGAEAFF
>-|TRBD1|TRBJ1-2|TRBV7-9
TGTGCCAGCAGCTTCCGGGACAGGGAGGACTATGGCTACACCTTC
CASSFRDREDYGYTF
>-|-|TRBJ1-2|TRBV7-9
TGTGCCAGCAGCTTAGGGTACACCAATAACTATGGCTACACCTTC
CASSLGYTNNYGYTF
>-|-|TRBJ2-6|TRBV30
TGTGCCTGGAGTGTACTTGGACAGTCTGGGGCCAACGTCCTGACTTTC
CAWSVLGQSGANVLTF